The 16 T cell receptor beta chains given below trace back to one sample, sequenced in a study of blood T cell repertoires in COVID-19 (TCRdb year 2020). The method was the immunoSEQ multiplex PCR assay. In TCRdb, the immuneACCESS table is reduced to in-frame sequences with V and J assigned. These tables do not hold every clone; where another copy was compared, an unresolved V gene accounts for under half, and the others remain unexplained. Across this sample there are about 270,000 clones, with about nine tenths seen only once. The ten most abundant clones make up about 3% of the sample. Sequencing input: PBMCs or T cells enriched from blood (not recorded which). The origin of the receptors is a woman between 45 and 65 years old who had recovered from COVID-19.

The chain couples TRBV11-2 to TRBJ2-1; TRBD2 matches 9 bases. CDR1 is SGHAT, CDR2 FQNNGV, per germline. V was clipped by 5 bases and J by 8 bases; unmatched bases: 7. This CDR3 comprises 14 residues. This CDR3 reads CASSPGTSPHEQFF. The CDR3 nucleotides are TGTGCCAGCAGCCCTGGGACTAGCCCCCATGAGCAGTTCTTC. The whole variable domain, remainder taken from reference TRBV11-2 and TRBJ2-1, is EAGVAQSPRYKIIEKRQSVAFWCNPISGHATLYWYQQILGQGPKLLIQFQNNGVVDDSQLPKDRFSAERLKGVDSTLKIQPAKLEDSAVYLCASSPGTSPHEQFFGPGTRLTVL.

V gene TRBV24-1 combines with J gene TRBJ2-7, with 10 positions matching TRBD1. Per the germline V gene, CDR1 is KGHDR and CDR2 is SFDVKD. With V trimmed by 2 bases and J by 4 bases, 4 bases remained unmatched. This CDR3 contains 15 residues. The CDR3 bases are TGTGCCACCAGTGATTACCGGGACAGGGGATACGAGCAGTACTTC. This gives the protein CATSDYRDRGYEQYF.

The CDR3 loop reads CASSVGGGLINEQFF. CDR3 DNA sequence: TGTGCCAGCAGCGTGGGGGGAGGACTTATCAATGAGCAGTTCTTC. The rearrangement joins TRBV9 to TRBJ2-1, with D perhaps matching TRBD2 (6 bases). Germline V gene lookup returns CDR1 SGDLS and CDR2 YYNGEE. The V end was cut by 2 bases, the J end by 6 bases, with 15 bases between. The CDR3 is made up of 15 amino acids.

This chain uses TRBV6-5 with TRBJ2-1; 9 bases are a match to TRBD2. V was clipped by 0 bases and J by 8 bases; unmatched bases: 5. Looked up from germline, CDR1 is MNHEY and CDR2 is SVGAGI. The CDR3 consists of 15 residues. This CDR3 is CASSYSQREVDEQFF. The DNA of the CDR3 is TGTGCCAGCAGTTACTCGCAGCGGGAGGTCGATGAGCAGTTCTTC.

The chain links TRBV10-3 to TRBJ1-2, with D hard to call. CDR1 and CDR2 from the germline V gene are ENHRY and SYGVKD. The CDR3 consists of 14 residues. Between the trimmed V and J ends, which lost 6 bases and 2 bases, there was a span of 13 bases. CDR3 in amino acids: CAISGWVDNYGYTF. CDR3 in DNA: TGTGCCATCAGCGGGTGGGTAGACAACTATGGCTACACCTTC.

The chain carries TRBV5-1 and TRBJ1-4, with TRBD1 identical over 7 bases. CDR1 SGHRS and CDR2 YFSETQ come from the germline V gene. The CDR3 covers 15 residues. V lost 4 bases, J lost 6 bases, and 9 bases stayed unmatched. CDR3 residues: CASSTTGQMDEKLFF. Here the CDR3 DNA reads TGCGCCAGCAGCACCACGGGACAGATGGATGAAAAACTGTTTTTT.

This chain uses TRBV2 with TRBJ1-5; tentatively, D is TRBD1 (5 bases). V lost 6 bases and J lost 3, with 12 bases in between. Germline V gene sequence: CDR1 SNHLY, CDR2 FYNNEI. The CDR3 is made up of 14 amino acids. The CDR3 region is CASSGEGNNQPQHF. For the CDR3, the DNA is TGTGCCAGCAGCGGGGAGGGGAACAATCAGCCCCAGCATTTT.

This chain uses TRBV6-5 with TRBJ1-3, with D perhaps TRBD1 (6 bases). Trimming stripped 7 bases from V and 2 bases from J, with 12 bases between. In germline, CDR1 is MNHEY, CDR2 SVGAGI. The CDR3 sequence is 14 residues long. Written as DNA, the CDR3 is TGTGCCAGCATCGGGACAATGACTGGAAACACCATATATTTT. This encodes CASIGTMTGNTIYF.

With regard to this clone: This same CDR3 is encoded by further DNA sequences in the sample. This sequence joins TRBV19 and TRBJ1-2; 8 nucleotides align to TRBD1. CDR3 length: 13 amino acids. Germline V lookup: CDR1 LNHDA, CDR2 SQIVND (reference sequence). V gave up 5 bases and J gave up 3 bases; unmatched junction bases: 2. The CDR3 loop reads CASSPDRDYGYTF. In DNA form, the CDR3 reads TGTGCCAGTAGTCCGGACAGGGACTATGGCTACACCTTC.

The chain is built from TRBV18 and TRBJ1-1; 8 positions match TRBD1. CDR1 and CDR2 from the germline V gene are KGHSH and LQKENI. This CDR3 spans 16 amino acids. Losses at the gene ends were 1 base for V and 6 bases for J; bases not matched to a gene: 10. The CDR3 loop is CASSPHRDRGQSEAFF. The CDR3 bases are TGTGCCAGCTCACCACACCGCGACAGGGGACAATCTGAAGCTTTCTTT.

This clone came up once. J is TRBJ2-7 and V is TRBV20-1, with D possibly matching TRBD1 (6 bases). CDR1 DFQATT and CDR2 SNEGSKA come from the germline V gene (reference sequence). The CDR3 contains 11 residues. Trimming took off 5 bases at V and 3 bases at J, with 8 bases between the two ends. DNA for the CDR3: TGCAGTGCTCAGGGGAACTACGAGCAGTACTTC. Translating it yields CSAQGNYEQYF.

The genes are TRBV6-2 or TRBV6-3 and TRBJ2-3; no reliable D call. Per the germline V gene, CDR1 is MNHEY and CDR2 is SVGEGT. The CDR3 has 15 residues. Trimming shortened V by 5 bases and J by 0 bases, and 12 bases separated the two germline ends. CDR3 DNA: TGTGCCAGCAGTCGTGTCGGAGCTAGCACAGATACGCAGTATTTT. Translating it yields CASSRVGASTDTQYF.

J is TRBJ1-2 and V is TRBV4-3, with 11 positions matching TRBD1. The junction had 4 bases not matched to a gene; V was cut back by 0 bases and J by 4 bases. The CDR3 runs 16 residues. The germline V gene has CDR1 LGHNA and CDR2 YSLEER. This CDR3 is CASSQDWGQGGYGYTF. The CDR3 nucleotides read TGCGCCAGCAGCCAAGATTGGGGACAGGGGGGCTATGGCTACACCTTC.

The gene calls are TRBV21-1 and TRBJ2-3; TRBD2, the table's D call, lacks a check against the DNA. TRBV21-1 is annotated as a pseudogene. The CDR3 covers 18 residues. Here the CDR3 reads CASSKDWRSSGTTDTQYF. The CDR3 DNA reads TGTGCCAGCAGCAAAGACTGGCGTAGTAGCGGGACCACAGATACGCAGTATTTT.

The chain has TRBV7-2 and TRBJ2-3, with TRBD2 matching over 14 bases. V lost 2 bases and J lost 3; bases outside the gene matches: 4. CDR1 and CDR2 (germline): SGHTA, FQGNSA. The CDR3 totals 17 residues. CDR3: CASSLPRTSGRTDTQYF. As DNA, the CDR3 is TGTGCCAGCAGCTTACCCCGGACTAGCGGGAGGACAGATACGCAGTATTTT.

V usage is TRBV7-8 and J usage is TRBJ2-5, with 9 nucleotides matching TRBD1. The junction had 1 base not matched to a gene; V was cut back by 3 bases and J by 2 bases. Germline lookup yields CDR1 SGHVS and CDR2 FQNEAQ. The CDR3 sequence is 14 residues long. DNA of the CDR3: TGTGCCAGCAGCTTGGGACAGGGTCAAGAGACCCAGTACTTC. This sequence encodes CASSLGQGQETQYF.